This section outlines one T cell receptor beta chain sequence together with its context. This specimen comes from a study of CD8 T cells in Susac syndrome. Random hexamers served to reverse transcribe roughly 0.5 to 1 ug RNA. It was immunoSEQ multiplex PCR that amplified TCR beta CDR3 across 54 Vbeta and 13 Jbeta. TCRdb re-derived calls from the immunoSEQ multiplex PCR reads in MiXCR, one entry per CDR3 protein. The sample consists of about 300,000 distinct CDR3 sequences, about 92% of them appearing once. The germline gives CDR1 SGHTS, CDR2 YDEGEE. The CDR3 is 14 residues long. The ends were cut back, 7 bases at V and 9 bases at J, with 20 bases in the middle.

This receptor was taken from a human donor with multiple sclerosis. The rearrangement uses TRBV5-8 and TRBJ2-1; D not certain. Sequenced input: CD4+ T cells from PBMCs. The CDR3 DNA sequence: TGTGCCAGCCATCCCCGCAGGACCCTGGGTGAGCAGTTCTTC. The encoded protein is CASHPRRTLGEQFF.